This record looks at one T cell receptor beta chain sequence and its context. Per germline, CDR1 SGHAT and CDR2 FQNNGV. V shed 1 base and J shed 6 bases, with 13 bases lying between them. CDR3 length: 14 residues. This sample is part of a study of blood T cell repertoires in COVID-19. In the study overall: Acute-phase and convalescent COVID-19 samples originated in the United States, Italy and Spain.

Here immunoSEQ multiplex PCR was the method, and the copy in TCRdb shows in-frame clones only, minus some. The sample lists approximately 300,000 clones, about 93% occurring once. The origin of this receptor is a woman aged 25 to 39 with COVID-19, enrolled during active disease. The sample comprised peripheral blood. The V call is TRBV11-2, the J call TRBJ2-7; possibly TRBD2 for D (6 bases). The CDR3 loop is CASSLGPTGVEQYF. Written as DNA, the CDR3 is TGTGCCAGCAGCTTAGGACCAACGGGGGTCGAGCAGTACTTC.